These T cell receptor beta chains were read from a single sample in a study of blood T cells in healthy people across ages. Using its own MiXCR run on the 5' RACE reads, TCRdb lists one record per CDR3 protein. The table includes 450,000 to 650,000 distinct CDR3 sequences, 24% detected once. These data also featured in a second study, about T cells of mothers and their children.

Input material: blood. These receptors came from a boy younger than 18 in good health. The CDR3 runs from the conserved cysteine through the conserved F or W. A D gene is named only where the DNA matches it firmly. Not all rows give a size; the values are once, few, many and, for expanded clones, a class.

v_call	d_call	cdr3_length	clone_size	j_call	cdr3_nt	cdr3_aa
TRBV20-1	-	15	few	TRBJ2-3	TGCAGTGCTAGAGTGGCGACCGGCCGCACAGATACGCAGTATTTT	CSARVATGRTDTQYF
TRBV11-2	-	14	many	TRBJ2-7	TGTGCCAGCAGCTTAGATGGGACAACCTACGAGCAGTACTTC	CASSLDGTTYEQYF
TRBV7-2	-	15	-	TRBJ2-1	TGTGCCAGCAGCTTTTCCGCCCAATCCTACAATGAGCAGTTCTTC	CASSFSAQSYNEQFF
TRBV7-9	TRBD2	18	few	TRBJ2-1	TGTGCCAGCAGCCCTCGAGGGGGACTAGCGGGAGGGTACAATGAGCAGTTCTTC	CASSPRGGLAGGYNEQFF
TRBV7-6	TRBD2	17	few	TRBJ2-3	TGTGCCAGCAGCCCGGCAACCCTAGCGGGGCCCACAGATACGCAGTATTTT	CASSPATLAGPTDTQYF
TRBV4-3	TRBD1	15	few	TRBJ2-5	TGCGCCAGCAGCCAAGGGACAGGTAACCAAGAGACCCAGTACTTC	CASSQGTGNQETQYF
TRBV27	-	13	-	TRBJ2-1	TGTGCCAGCAGCTTATTTGGGTCGAATGAGCAGTTCTTC	CASSLFGSNEQFF
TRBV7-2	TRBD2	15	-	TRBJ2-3	TGTGCCAGCAGCCCCGGCGGAGCGGGAGAGGATACGCAGTATTTT	CASSPGGAGEDTQYF
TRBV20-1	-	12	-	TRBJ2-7	TGCAGTGCTAGCACCCGGGCAGGTGAACAGTACTTC	CSASTRAGEQYF
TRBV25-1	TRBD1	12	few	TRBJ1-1	TGTGCCAGCAAGGGACAGGGAAGTTATGCTTTCTTT	CASKGQGSYAFF
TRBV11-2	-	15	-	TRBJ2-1	TGTGCCAGCAACCGTGGGACATGGGGAGTCAATGAGCAGTTCTTC	CASNRGTWGVNEQFF
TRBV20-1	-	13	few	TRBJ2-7	TGCAGTGCTAGAGATATATCCTACTGCGAGCAGTACTTC	CSARDISYCEQYF
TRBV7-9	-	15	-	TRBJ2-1	TGTGCCAGCAGCTCAGAGTCGGACGGCAACAATGAGCAGTTCTTC	CASSSESDGNNEQFF
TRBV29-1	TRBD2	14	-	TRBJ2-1	TGCAGCGTTGAAGTGGGACTACACCAGTCTGAGCAGTTCTTC	CSVEVGLHQSEQFF
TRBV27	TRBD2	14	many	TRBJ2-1	TGTGCCAGCAGTTTGGCGGGAGCCTACAATGAGCAGTTCTTC	CASSLAGAYNEQFF
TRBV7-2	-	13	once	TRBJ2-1	TGTGCCAGCAGCCCCGGCTGGGTTAATGAGCAGTTCTTC	CASSPGWVNEQFF
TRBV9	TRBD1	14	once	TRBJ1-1	TGTGCCAGCCGGAGAGGGGGCCTCTCCACTGAAGCTTTCTTT	CASRRGGLSTEAFF
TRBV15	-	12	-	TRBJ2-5	TGTGCCACCAGCAGAGACAGTGAGACCCAGTACTTC	CATSRDSETQYF
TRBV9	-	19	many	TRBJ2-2	TGTGCCAGCAGCGGAGGGGGATCCCAGGGGTTTTTCCCCACCGGGGAGCTGTTTTTT	CASSGGGSQGFFPTGELFF
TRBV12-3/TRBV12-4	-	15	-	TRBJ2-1	TGTGCCAGCAGCCCCGCGAGACGCGATCACAATGAGCAGTTCTTC	CASSPARRDHNEQFF
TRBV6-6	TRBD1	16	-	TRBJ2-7	TGTGCCAGTAGTTACCGGACAGGGCTCCTGACCTACGAGCAGTACTTC	CASSYRTGLLTYEQYF
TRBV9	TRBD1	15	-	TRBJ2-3	TGTGCCAGCAGCGGACAGGGCGGTTTGACAGATACGCAGTATTTT	CASSGQGGLTDTQYF
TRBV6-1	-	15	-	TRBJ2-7	TGTGCCAGCAGTGAAACGGTCGGGGGTTCCTACGAGCAGTACTTC	CASSETVGGSYEQYF
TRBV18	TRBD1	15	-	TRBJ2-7	TGTGCCAGCTCACGCCTCGGACAGGGAAATTACGAGCAGTACTTC	CASSRLGQGNYEQYF
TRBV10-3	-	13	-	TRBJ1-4	TGTGCCATCAGGAGAGCAACTAATGAAAAACTGTTTTTT	CAIRRATNEKLFF
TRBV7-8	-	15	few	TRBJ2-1	TGTGCCAGCAGTGACGACAGGGAGGTGGGCGATGAGCAGTTCTTC	CASSDDREVGDEQFF
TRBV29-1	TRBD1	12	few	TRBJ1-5	TGCAGCGTTTCAGGGGGAGGACAGCCCCAGCATTTT	CSVSGGGQPQHF